This record covers a single TCR beta chain. What it recognizes is unknown. Unique molecular identifiers were incorporated into the prepared TCRbeta library. TCRdb re-called the PCR reads with MiXCR, one entry per CDR3 protein. Among around 110,000 distinct CDR3 sequences listed, approximately 10% were seen once. The record originates from a study of T-cell reconstitution after alpha-beta-depleted transplantation in children. General study points: Expanded graft clones, several hundred of them, were reportedly the source of alpha-beta T cells about two months after transplant.

Germline CDR1 is MNHNS and CDR2 is SASEGT. Trimming took 7 bases from V and 1 from J, leaving 11 bases between them. The length of the CDR3 is 14 residues. The chain couples TRBV6-1 to TRBJ2-1; D possibly corresponds to TRBD2 (6 bases). Sample: PBMCs, taken before TCRalphabeta/CD19-depleted stem cell transplant. The source of this sequence is a boy aged 2 to 10 with acute lymphoblastic leukemia, due to receive a stem cell transplant. The CDR3 protein is CASNRDWSYNEQFF. The DNA for the CDR3 is TGTGCCAGCAACCGGGACTGGTCCTACAATGAGCAGTTCTTC.